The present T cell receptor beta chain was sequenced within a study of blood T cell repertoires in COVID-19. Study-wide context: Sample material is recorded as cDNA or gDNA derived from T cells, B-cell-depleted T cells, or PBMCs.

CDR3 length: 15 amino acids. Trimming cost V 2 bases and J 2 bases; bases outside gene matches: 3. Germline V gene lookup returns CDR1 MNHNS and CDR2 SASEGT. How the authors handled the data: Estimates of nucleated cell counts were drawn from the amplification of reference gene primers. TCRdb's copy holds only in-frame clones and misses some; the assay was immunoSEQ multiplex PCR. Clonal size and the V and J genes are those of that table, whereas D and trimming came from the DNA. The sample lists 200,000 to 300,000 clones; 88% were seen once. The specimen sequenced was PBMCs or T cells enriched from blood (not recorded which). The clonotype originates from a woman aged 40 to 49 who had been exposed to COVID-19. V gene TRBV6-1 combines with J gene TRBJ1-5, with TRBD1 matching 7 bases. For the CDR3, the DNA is TGTGCCAGCAGTGAAAATACAGGGGGCAATCAGCCCCAGCATTTT. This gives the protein CASSENTGGNQPQHF.